Listed here are 29 T cell receptor beta chains from one sample, sequenced in a study of patients and donors after allogeneic stem cell transplantation. In TCRdb, the RT-PCR reads were re-called with MiXCR into one record per CDR3 protein. In the table there are about 16,000 distinct CDR3 sequences, 27% of which are singletons. The specimen was blood, either unsorted or a sorted T cell fraction (not recorded which). The receptor source for this set is a human donor who was either an allogeneic HSCT recipient or a stem cell or donor lymphocyte infusion donor (not recorded which). It is not recorded whose cells these are; they may come from a transplant donor.

The CDR3 region has the DNA TGTGCCAGCAGTTTGGGAGGGAAGTATAGCTCCTATAATTCACCCCTCCACTTT. Translation gives CASSLGGKYSSYNSPLHF. This rearrangement joins TRBV27 to TRBJ1-6; unclear D gene. Germline CDR1 is MNHEY and CDR2 is SMNVEV (reference sequence). CDR3 length: 18 residues. V was clipped by 3 bases and J by 0 bases, with 15 bases between them.

This clonotype was recorded at least ten times. The rearrangement joins TRBV7-9 to TRBJ2-1, with a weak D call TRBD1 (6 bases). Germline V CDR1 and CDR2: SEHNR, FQNEAQ (reference sequence). Trimming removed 5 bases at V and 8 bases at J, with 19 bases between. This CDR3 has 15 amino acids. The CDR3: CASSAGRTANDEQFF. DNA for the CDR3: TGTGCCAGCAGCGCCGGAAGGACAGCGAACGATGAGCAGTTCTTC.

This clonotype was seen ten or more times. The J gene is TRBJ1-5, the V gene TRBV12-3 or TRBV12-4; D gene uncertain. This CDR3 spans 13 amino acids. Trimming pared 3 bases from V and 7 bases from J, leaving 10 bases between. The CDR3 nucleotides are TGTGCCAGCAGTTTCGCGGCAGAGCAGCCCCAGCATTTT. Translated, it gives CASSFAAEQPQHF.

This clonotype was detected a few times. The chain couples TRBV7-9 to TRBJ1-6; D gene unclear. There are 15 residues in the CDR3. Trimming stripped 2 bases from V and 1 base from J, with 6 bases between. Germline values: CDR1 SEHNR, CDR2 FQNEAQ (reference sequence). The CDR3 loop is CASSLQGSYNSPLHF. In DNA form, the CDR3 reads TGTGCCAGCAGCTTACAAGGGTCCTATAATTCACCCCTCCACTTT.

The chain recombines TRBV5-1 with TRBJ2-5; 7 bases are a match to TRBD1. This CDR3 comprises 12 residues. Trimming cost V 1 base and J 10 bases; bases outside gene matches: 4. Germline loops: CDR1 SGHRS, CDR2 YFSETQ. In DNA form, the CDR3 reads TGCGCCAGCAGCTTGACAGGGGTTGACCAGTACTTC. Protein sequence: CASSLTGVDQYF. Variable domain in full (rest from reference TRBV5-1 and TRBJ2-5): KAGVTQTPRYLIKTRGQQVTLSCSPISGHRSVSWYQQTPGQGLQFLFEYFSETQRNKGNFPGRFSGRQFSNSRSEMNVSTLELGDSALYLCASSLTGVDQYFGPGTRLLVL.

The chain has TRBV30 and TRBJ2-5, with 11 bases identical to TRBD2. V lost 3 bases to trimming and J lost 3 bases; unmatched junction nucleotides: 3. Germline CDR1 and CDR2: GTSNPN and SVGIG (reference sequence). The length of the CDR3 is 14 residues. Here the CDR3 DNA reads TGTGCCTGGAGGGCGGGACTAGCGGAAGAGACCCAGTACTTC. Its protein is CAWRAGLAEETQYF.

The sample holds a few counts of this clonotype. In nucleotides, the CDR3 is TGTGCCAGCAGCCACTTGGACAGGAATGAGCAGTTCTTC. Translation: CASSHLDRNEQFF. The rearrangement joins TRBV3-1 to TRBJ2-1; TRBD1 matches 7 bases. CDR3 length: 13 residues. V was clipped by 3 bases and J by 7 bases; unmatched bases: 3. The germline CDR1 and CDR2 sequences are LGHDT and YNNKEL (reference sequence).

This clonotype was counted only a few times. The V call is TRBV5-1, the J call TRBJ1-4; no firm D call. The germline V gene has CDR1 SGHRS and CDR2 YFSETQ. The CDR3 is made up of 14 amino acids. The germline V and J ends were trimmed by 0 bases and 4 bases, with 7 bases remaining between them. The DNA of the CDR3 is TGCGCCAGCAGCTTGGACGCCAGTAATGAAAAACTGTTTTTT. Translated, it gives CASSLDASNEKLFF.

This clonotype turned up a few times. This chain joins TRBV12-3 or TRBV12-4 and TRBJ2-7, with no clear D. V was shortened by 3 bases and J by 4 bases, with 7 bases between the two germline ends. This CDR3 is built from 12 residues. The CDR3 spells CASSFGRYEQYF. As DNA, the CDR3 is TGTGCCAGCAGTTTTGGCCGATACGAGCAGTACTTC.

This sequence joins TRBV7-9 and TRBJ1-2; D uncertain. V lost 1 base to trimming and J lost 1 base, with 7 bases between them. This CDR3 region has 14 residues. Germline V gene lookup returns CDR1 SEHNR and CDR2 FQNEAQ (reference sequence). The CDR3 DNA follows: TGTGCCAGCAGCTTAGGACGGCATAACTATGGCTACACCTTC. It is translated as CASSLGRHNYGYTF.

This chain joins TRBV6-5 and TRBJ1-4, with 10 bases lining up with TRBD1. Germline loops: CDR1 MNHEY, CDR2 SVGAGI. The CDR3 is made up of 14 amino acids. J was trimmed by 11 bases and V by 6 bases; bases with no gene match: 9. The CDR3 is CASSHTPGQGKLFF. The CDR3 DNA reads as TGTGCCAGCAGCCACACCCCGGGACAGGGGAAACTGTTTTTT.

This rearrangement joins TRBV12-3 or TRBV12-4 to TRBJ1-5, with unresolved D. The CDR3 runs 14 residues. Trimming pared 3 bases from V and 2 bases from J, leaving 8 bases between. The CDR3 region is CASSLRPGNQPQHF. Written as DNA, the CDR3 is TGTGCCAGCAGTTTGAGGCCAGGCAATCAGCCCCAGCATTTT.

The chain recombines TRBV7-9 with TRBJ2-3; D possibly corresponds to TRBD1 (5 bases). Germline CDR1 reads SEHNR; CDR2 reads FQNEAQ (reference sequence). V lost 5 bases to trimming and J lost 6 bases, with 18 bases between them. The CDR3 spans 15 residues. The CDR3 sequence is CASSPSEGVWDTQYF. CDR3 sequence (DNA): TGTGCCAGCAGCCCTTCTGAAGGGGTTTGGGATACGCAGTATTTT.

This clonotype was seen a handful of times. The gene calls are TRBV7-2 and TRBJ1-6; possible D gene TRBD1, 6 bases. Germline values: CDR1 SGHTA, CDR2 FQGNSA. The CDR3 loop spans 19 amino acids. The V end lost 1 base, the J end lost 7 bases, and 23 bases lay between the germline ends. CDR3 region: CASSLGSGVRGSGNSPLHF. In nucleotides, the CDR3 is TGTGCCAGCAGCTTAGGGAGTGGGGTCAGGGGTAGTGGAAATTCACCCCTCCACTTT.

This chain links TRBV7-9 with TRBJ2-5; a possible D gene is TRBD1 (5 bases). Germline values: CDR1 SEHNR, CDR2 FQNEAQ (reference sequence). V was clipped by 3 bases and J by 5 bases, with 13 bases between them. The CDR3 has 14 amino acids. The CDR3 region has the DNA TGTGCCAGCAGCTTGGGGCAGAGTGCGGAGACCCAGTACTTC. Translating gives CASSLGQSAETQYF.

This clonotype was recorded a few times. J is TRBJ2-6 and V is TRBV7-9; no clear D gene. V lost 1 base, J lost 0 bases, and 7 bases lay in between. Germline CDR1 SEHNR, CDR2 FQNEAQ (reference sequence). The CDR3 contains 16 residues. The CDR3 coding sequence is TGTGCCAGCAGCTTAGACAGCCCCTCTGGGGCCAACGTCCTGACTTTC. Its translation is CASSLDSPSGANVLTF.

Only a few counts were recorded for this clonotype. The chain recombines TRBV10-3 with TRBJ1-3; the match to TRBD1 covers 9 bases. The trim removed 7 bases at V and 2 bases at J, leaving 9 bases unmatched. The V gene's germline CDR1 is ENHRY and CDR2 SYGVKD. The CDR3 loop spans 16 amino acids. CDR3: CAIIGDREVPGNTIYF. In DNA form, the CDR3 reads TGTGCCATCATCGGGGACAGGGAAGTTCCTGGAAACACCATATATTTT.

V is TRBV20-1 and J is TRBJ2-3; D may be TRBD2 (6 bases). Trimming cost V 4 bases and J 2 bases, with 10 bases left between them. The CDR3 extends over 13 amino acids. CDR1 and CDR2 (germline): DFQATT, SNEGSKA (reference sequence). The CDR3 loop reads CSATEGITDTQYF. CDR3 sequence (DNA): TGCAGTGCTACGGAGGGCATCACAGATACGCAGTATTTT.

The rearrangement links TRBV19 to TRBJ1-1, with D perhaps matching TRBD1 (5 bases). Germline CDR1 LNHDA, CDR2 SQIVND (reference sequence). Trimming took off 11 bases at V and 4 bases at J, with 26 bases between the two ends. The CDR3 consists of 16 residues. CDR3 sequence: CAVEGRALDGGTEAFF. CDR3 DNA: TGTGCCGTCGAAGGCAGGGCGCTTGATGGTGGCACTGAAGCTTTCTTT. The full variable domain, with the rest looked up from reference TRBV19 and TRBJ1-1, is DGGITQSPKYLFRKEGQNVTLSCEQNLNHDAMYWYRQDPGQGLRLIYYSQIVNDFQKGDIAEGYSVSREKKESFPLTVTSAQKNPTAFYLCAVEGRALDGGTEAFFGQGTRLTVV.

This clonotype was recorded many times. The V call is TRBV10-3, the J call TRBJ2-1, with a possible D match to TRBD1 (6 bases). The ends were cut back, 4 bases at V and 3 bases at J, with 22 bases in the middle. The CDR3 runs 18 residues. Looked up from germline, CDR1 is ENHRY and CDR2 is SYGVKD. The CDR3 DNA follows: TGTGCCATCAGTGGTTCGAGGCCAGGGGCTAGGGACTACAATGAGCAGTTCTTC. The encoded protein is CAISGSRPGARDYNEQFF.

The chain carries TRBV5-1 and TRBJ1-5; D is uncertain. Germline V gives CDR1 SGHRS, CDR2 YFSETQ. V lost 1 base and J 2 bases, leaving 10 bases between the germline ends. This CDR3 contains 15 residues. CDR3 sequence (DNA): TGCGCCAGCAGCTTGTTGCCCGACGGCAATCAGCCCCAGCATTTT. This encodes CASSLLPDGNQPQHF.

As DNA, the CDR3 is TGTGCCAGCAGCTTAGTTAGTACGGAGACCCAGTACTTC. Protein product: CASSLVSTETQYF. V gene TRBV7-6 combines with J gene TRBJ2-5; D gene uncertain. CDR1 is SGHVS, CDR2 FNYEAQ, per germline. Trimming pared 1 base from V and 5 bases from J, leaving 8 bases between. CDR3 size: 13 residues.

The chain has TRBV29-1 and TRBJ1-2; 7 positions match TRBD1. The CDR3 runs 12 residues. Germline CDR1 and CDR2: SQVTM and ANQGSEA. This CDR3 is CTAGGGGHGYTF. In DNA, the CDR3 is TGCACCGCAGGGGGGGGCGGCCATGGCTACACCTTC.

In its sample, this clonotype was seen a few times. This chain connects TRBV4-2 to TRBJ1-6; D unresolved. The CDR3 spans 17 residues. CDR1 and CDR2 (germline): LGHNA, YNFKEQ. The V end lost 0 bases, the J end lost 3 bases, and 12 bases lay between the germline ends. The CDR3 spells CASSQDLRSDYNSPLHF. The CDR3 coding sequence is TGTGCCAGCAGCCAAGATCTGAGGTCAGACTATAATTCACCCCTCCACTTT.

The chain has TRBV28 and TRBJ1-1; D is possibly TRBD1 (5 bases). V was cut by 0 bases and J by 0 bases, with 11 bases left in between. CDR3 length: 16 residues. Germline lookup yields CDR1 MDHEN and CDR2 SYDVKM. CDR3 protein: CASSLWKTELNTEAFF. The CDR3, as DNA: TGTGCCAGCAGTTTATGGAAGACAGAATTGAACACTGAAGCTTTCTTT.

By sample fraction, this clonotype is medium-sized. The V call is TRBV12-3 or TRBV12-4, the J call TRBJ1-1; 8 bases match TRBD1. The ends lost 5 bases at V and 4 bases at J; junction bases unmatched: 3. There are 13 residues in the CDR3. The DNA for the CDR3 is TGTGCCAGCAGTGACAGGGGACGCACTGAAGCTTTCTTT. This codes for CASSDRGRTEAFF.

This clonotype was detected a few times. The rearrangement joins TRBV12-3 or TRBV12-4 to TRBJ1-5; D possibly corresponds to TRBD1 (5 bases). V was cut by 3 bases and J by 5 bases, with 14 bases left in between. The CDR3 is 15 residues long. The CDR3 nucleotides read TGTGCCAGCAGTTTCCGGGGCCCCAGTTATCAGCCCCAGCATTTT. Translating it yields CASSFRGPSYQPQHF.

The chain is built from TRBV27 and TRBJ1-6; D not certain. The CDR3 loop spans 17 amino acids. Trimming took 2 bases from V and 0 from J, leaving 11 bases between them. Germline-derived CDR1 and CDR2 are MNHEY and SMNVEV (reference sequence). The CDR3, as DNA: TGTGCCAGCAGTTTAAGCTGGACCCCCTCCTATAATTCACCCCTCCACTTT. Translating gives CASSLSWTPSYNSPLHF.

This clonotype has a handful of counts. This chain uses TRBV5-1 with TRBJ1-2, with D maybe TRBD1 (5 bases). V was clipped by 1 base and J by 4 bases, with 14 bases between them. CDR3 length: 15 amino acids. Germline CDR1 reads SGHRS; CDR2 reads YFSETQ. This CDR3 is CASSLHRTLSYGYTF. CDR3 DNA sequence: TGCGCCAGCAGCTTGCACAGGACCCTTAGCTATGGCTACACCTTC.